The present entry profiles one T cell receptor beta chain with its context. Under the authors' procedure: How many nucleated cells were present was estimated from reference gene primer amplification. Repertoires were generated with immunoSEQ multiplex PCR, while TCRdb's copy carries only in-frame clones and drops some. V and J calls and clone size are given by that table; D and trimming were obtained from the DNA. In the table there are over 150,000 clones, 81% of which are singletons. This entry comes from a study of blood T cell repertoires in COVID-19. Study background: Material from acute and convalescent COVID-19 was sourced from the United States, Italy and Spain.

Germline assignment: CDR1 LNHDA and CDR2 SQIVND (reference sequence). V gave up 4 bases and J gave up 6 bases; unmatched junction bases: 5. The CDR3 consists of 14 residues. The V call is TRBV19, the J call TRBJ1-5; 8 positions match TRBD1. Sequenced material: peripheral blood. This clonotype was sampled from a woman older than 75 with COVID-19, enrolled during active disease. CDR3 region: CASSTGGWVQPQHF. In nucleotides, the CDR3 is TGTGCCAGTAGTACAGGGGGCTGGGTTCAGCCCCAGCATTTT.